This TCR beta chain was sequenced in a study of post-analysis software for immune sequencing data. Study-wide points: Controls showed significantly higher normalized Chao1 diversity than did multiple sclerosis patients. TRBV segments more frequent in patients than in controls numbered several and included TRBV5-6, TRBV5-1 and TRBV20-1.

Researchers reported that TCR beta cDNA libraries carried unique molecular identifiers. TCRdb analysed the PCR reads with MiXCR anew, one entry per CDR3 protein. Among 740,000 or so distinct CDR3 sequences, approximately 50% were seen once, and the ten largest hold approximately 4.5%. Germline trimming cut 3 bases from V and 7 bases from J; bases unmatched to any gene: 9. Germline V gene sequence: CDR1 DFQATT, CDR2 SNEGSKA (reference sequence). The CDR3 consists of 14 residues. As for this clonotype: The antigen is undetermined.

Input material: blood. The receptor's source is a girl aged 5 to 17 with multiple sclerosis. The chain links TRBV20-1 to TRBJ2-1, with 7 bases that match TRBD1. The CDR3 bases are TGCAGTGCTAGTTTGGGACAGTTATATAATGAGCAGTTCTTC. It is translated as CSASLGQLYNEQFF.